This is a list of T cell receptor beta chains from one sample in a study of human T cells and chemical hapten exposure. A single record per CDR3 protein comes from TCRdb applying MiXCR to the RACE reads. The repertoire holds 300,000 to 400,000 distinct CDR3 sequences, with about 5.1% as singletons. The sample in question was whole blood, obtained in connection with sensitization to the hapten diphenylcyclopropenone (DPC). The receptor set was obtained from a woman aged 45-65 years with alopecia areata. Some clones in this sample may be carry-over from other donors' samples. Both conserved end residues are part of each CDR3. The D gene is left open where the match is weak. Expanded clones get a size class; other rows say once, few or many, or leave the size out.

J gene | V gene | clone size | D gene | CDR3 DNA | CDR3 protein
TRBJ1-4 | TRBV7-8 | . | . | TGTGCCAGCAGCTTCCTGGGTTTAGAGAAACTGTTTTTT | CASSFLGLEKLFF
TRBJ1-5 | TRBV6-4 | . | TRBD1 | TGTGCCAGCAGTGACTCGATACAAGGGACAGGGGGTCAGCCCCAGCATTTT | CASSDSIQGTGGQPQHF
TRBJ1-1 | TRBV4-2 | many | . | TGTGCCAGCAGCCAAGGAGACAGCACTGAAGCTTTCTTT | CASSQGDSTEAFF
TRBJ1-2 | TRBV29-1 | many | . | TGCAGCGTGCCAGGACAGTTCTATGGCTACACCTTC | CSVPGQFYGYTF
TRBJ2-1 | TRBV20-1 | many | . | TGCAGTGCTTCCAGGGGGGGGGATGAGCAGTTCTTC | CSASRGGDEQFF
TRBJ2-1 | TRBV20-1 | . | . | TGCAGTGCTCAGGGGCGGTCCCTGCAGAATGAGCAGTTCTTC | CSAQGRSLQNEQFF
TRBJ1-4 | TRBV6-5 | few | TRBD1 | TGTGCCAGCAGCCAAACAGGGGGGCTTGAAAAACTGTTTTTT | CASSQTGGLEKLFF
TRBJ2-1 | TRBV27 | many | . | TGTGCCAGCAGTATACGACAGGACTTTTACAATGAGCAGTTCTTC | CASSIRQDFYNEQFF
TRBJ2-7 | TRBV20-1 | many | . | TGCAGTGCTAGGGCCCGGGTGACCTACGAGCAGTACTTC | CSARARVTYEQYF
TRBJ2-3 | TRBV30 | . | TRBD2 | TGTGCCTGGAGTGTACTAGCGGGAGTTTGGGGAGATACGCAGTATTTT | CAWSVLAGVWGDTQYF
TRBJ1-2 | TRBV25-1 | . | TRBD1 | TGTGCCAGCGCCTTAGGGCAGGGGGCTGGCTACACCTTC | CASALGQGAGYTF
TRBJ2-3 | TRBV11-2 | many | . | TGTGCCAGCAGCTTAGGTGGCGTTGGTACGCAGTATTTT | CASSLGGVGTQYF
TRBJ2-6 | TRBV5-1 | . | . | TGCGCCAGCAGCCCTCCGGGCCTCAGCTCTGGGGCCAACGTCCTGACTTTC | CASSPPGLSSGANVLTF
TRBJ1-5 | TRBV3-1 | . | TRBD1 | TGTGCCAGCAGCCAGGACAGGGTGATTCAGCCCCAGCATTTT | CASSQDRVIQPQHF
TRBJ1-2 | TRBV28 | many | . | TGTGCCAGCAGTTTACCGGGCGCCTATGGCTACACCTTC | CASSLPGAYGYTF
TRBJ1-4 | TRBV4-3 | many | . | TGCGCCAGCAGCCAAGAGAATTGGGGCGGGGGAAATGAAAAACTGTTTTTT | CASSQENWGGGNEKLFF
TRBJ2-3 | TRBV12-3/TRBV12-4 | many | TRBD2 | TGTGCCAGCAGTTTGTTGCGGGGGGATTCAGATACGCAGTATTTT | CASSLLRGDSDTQYF
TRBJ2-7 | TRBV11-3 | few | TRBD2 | TGTGCCAGCAGCTTCCGCGGGGGGCGTGAGCAGTACTTC | CASSFRGGREQYF
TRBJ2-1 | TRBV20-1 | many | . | TGCAGTCCTCCGAGCGGTGAGCAGTTCTTC | CSPPSGEQFF
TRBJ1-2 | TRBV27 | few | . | TGTGCCAGCAGTTTGGGGGGCCACTATGGCTACACCTTC | CASSLGGHYGYTF
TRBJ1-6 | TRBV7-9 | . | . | TGTGCCAGCAGCCCCCCGGGGAGTTCACCCCTCCACTTT | CASSPPGSSPLHF
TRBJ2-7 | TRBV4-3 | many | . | TGCGCCAGCAGCCAAGCTCGGGGCTACTACGAGCAGTACTTC | CASSQARGYYEQYF
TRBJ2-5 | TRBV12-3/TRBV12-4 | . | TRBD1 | TGTGCCAGCAGCCCGACAGGGGGGATCCAAGAGACCCAGTACTTC | CASSPTGGIQETQYF
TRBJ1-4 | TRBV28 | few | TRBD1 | TGTGCCAGCAGTTTAACGACAGGGCAGAAGGAAAAACTGTTTTTT | CASSLTTGQKEKLFF
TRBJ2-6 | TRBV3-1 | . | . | TGTGCCAGCAGCCAAGATCCCGACTCCGCCTCTGGGGCCAACGTCCTGACTTTC | CASSQDPDSASGANVLTF
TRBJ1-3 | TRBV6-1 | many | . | TGTGCCAGCAGTGATGCGGGCCACTCTGGAAACACCATATATTTT | CASSDAGHSGNTIYF
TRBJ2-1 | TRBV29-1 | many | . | TGCAGCGGGGGAACAGCGGGTTCCTACAATGAGCAGTTCTTC | CSGGTAGSYNEQFF
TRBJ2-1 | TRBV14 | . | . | TGTGCCAGCAGCCAAGGACGCCGAGTAAATGAGCAGTTCTTC | CASSQGRRVNEQFF
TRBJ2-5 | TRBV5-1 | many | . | TGTGCCAGCTCACCAGGGCTCAGCCAAGAGACCCAGTACTTC | CASSPGLSQETQYF
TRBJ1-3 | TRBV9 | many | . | TGTGCCAGCAGCTCCTTTCGGGAGATCTCTGGAAACACCATATATTTT | CASSSFREISGNTIYF